This T cell receptor beta chain came from a study of T cell repertoires in cytomegalovirus infection. As to this clonotype: Antigen specificity is unknown.

TCRdb processed the reads anew with MiXCR; each CDR3 protein has one entry. The sample carries roughly 310,000 distinct CDR3 sequences, about 27% recorded once. Germline V lookup: CDR1 SGHRS, CDR2 YFSETQ. Trimming left V 4 bases short and J 0 bases short, with 11 bases between. The CDR3 is made up of 15 amino acids. Sequenced here: cultured PBMCs, sampled from culture after CMV antigen stimulation. This chain uses TRBV5-1 with TRBJ1-5; a weak D match, TRBD1 (6 bases). The clonotype comes from a human donor in good health (CMV status not recorded). Some clones in this sample may be carry-over from other donors' samples. CDR3 in amino acids: CASSGTGASNQPQHF. The CDR3 DNA reads TGCGCCAGCAGCGGGACGGGGGCTAGCAATCAGCCCCAGCATTTT.